These 11 T cell receptor beta chains share one sample of origin, sequenced in a study of T-cell memory formation after mild COVID-19 (dated by TCRdb to the early 2020s). The library was prepared using 5' RACE. The data were produced on an Illumina NovaSeq 6000. TCRdb's own reprocessing of the public reads used fastp at Q25 and MiXCR and kept productive beta chains. Duplicate CDR3 protein sequences are folded into a single record with the most common DNA and genes. The sample table shows roughly 600,000 distinct CDR3 sequences, and about a sixth are seen once. About 11% of the sample is in the top ten clones. The sequenced sample was PBMCs or a T cell subset sorted from them (not recorded which). The receptors stem from an adult woman who had mild COVID-19 (a few samples of this study predate the infection). The sample titles of this study are shuffled in the database, so cell type and time point are left out; the donor was told from shared clones.

V gene TRBV7-2 combines with J gene TRBJ1-6; 8 bases are a match to TRBD1. In germline, CDR1 is SGHTA, CDR2 FQGNSA. The junction had 8 bases not matched to a gene; V was cut back by 1 base and J by 9 bases. CDR3 size: 16 residues. The CDR3 here is CASSLVVGQGFSPLHF. In nucleotides, the CDR3 is TGTGCCAGCAGCTTAGTCGTAGGACAGGGCTTTTCACCCCTCCACTTT. The whole variable domain, filled in from reference TRBV7-2 and TRBJ1-6, reads GAGVSQSPSNKVTEKGKDVELRCDPISGHTALYWYRQSLGQGLEFLIYFQGNSAPDKSGLPSDRFSAERTGGSVSTLTIQRTQQEDSAVYLCASSLVVGQGFSPLHFGNGTRLTVT.

This clonotype came up a few times. The V call is TRBV12-3 or TRBV12-4, the J call TRBJ1-1; 7 bases fit TRBD1. The CDR3 is 14 amino acids. Germline trimming cut 7 bases from V and 3 bases from J; bases unmatched to any gene: 8. The CDR3 DNA reads as TGTGCCAGCAACCTGGGGAGGGGGCACACTGAAGCTTTCTTT. It encodes CASNLGRGHTEAFF.

This clonotype appeared a few times. The V and J genes are TRBV5-5 and TRBJ1-2; the D is unclear. This CDR3 has 14 residues. Germline V lookup: CDR1 SGHKS, CDR2 YYEKEE (reference sequence). Trimming removed 4 bases at V and 3 bases at J, with 13 bases between. CDR3 DNA: TGTGCCAGCAGCCACCCCGGAGTAGACTATGGCTACACCTTC. Translated, it gives CASSHPGVDYGYTF.

The rearrangement joins TRBV10-3 to TRBJ2-5, with 10 bases fitting TRBD2. The length of the CDR3 is 14 residues. With 6 bases clipped from V and 4 bases from J, the junction kept 5 bases outside the gene matches. CDR1 ENHRY and CDR2 SYGVKD come from the germline V gene. The CDR3 region is CAIRGTSESETQYF. The CDR3 coding sequence is TGTGCCATCAGGGGGACTAGCGAGTCAGAGACCCAGTACTTC.

This clonotype has only a few counts. This CDR3 reads CASTPGEKLFF. Here the CDR3 DNA reads TGTGCCAGCACCCCGGGCGAAAAACTGTTTTTT. V is TRBV12-3 or TRBV12-4 and J is TRBJ1-4; D is uncertain. Trimming removed 7 bases at V and 8 bases at J, with 8 bases between. The CDR3 contains 11 residues.

This clonotype turned up a few times. The junction differs from germline at one of its ends, possibly a read error. CDR3 sequence reads: CASNQQGGNTEAFF. CDR3 sequence (DNA): TGTGCCAGCAACCAACAGGGGGGGAACACTGAAGCTTTCTTT. This chain links TRBV3-1 with TRBJ1-1; 8 bases agree with TRBD1. The V gene's germline CDR1 is LGHDT and CDR2 YNNKEL (reference sequence). The CDR3 is 14 amino acids.

This clonotype occurred many times. This chain links TRBV7-9 with TRBJ2-7; D perhaps matches TRBD1 (6 bases). V was shortened by 4 bases and J by 2 bases, with 12 bases between the two germline ends. CDR3 length: 14 residues. Looked up from germline, CDR1 is SEHNR and CDR2 is FQNEAQ (reference sequence). CDR3 nucleotides: TGTGCCAGCAGCTCCCCGGACAGTGCCTACGAGCAGTACTTC. It is translated as CASSSPDSAYEQYF. The full variable domain, in which reference TRBV7-9 and TRBJ2-7 provide the parts outside the CDR3, is DTGVSQNPRHKITKRGQNVTFRCDPISEHNRLYWYRQTLGQGPEFLTYFQNEAQLEKSRLLSDRFSAERPKGSFSTLEIQRTEQGDSAMYLCASSSPDSAYEQYFGPGTRLTVT.

This clonotype was found a few times. The chain links TRBV7-8 to TRBJ2-7; TRBD1 might be the D (6 bases). The germline gives CDR1 SGHVS, CDR2 FQNEAQ. The V end was cut by 5 bases, the J end by 8 bases, with 25 bases between. The CDR3 has 16 residues. The CDR3 DNA follows: TGTGCCAGCAGCCCGACGACAGGTCGCCTCCTTAGAAAGCAGTACTTC. Its protein product is CASSPTTGRLLRKQYF.

This clonotype has only a few counts. V usage is TRBV27 and J usage is TRBJ2-7; D gene uncertain. This CDR3 spans 13 amino acids. V lost 3 bases and J lost 7, with 13 bases in between. CDR1 is MNHEY and CDR2 is SMNVEV in the germline V gene (reference sequence). The CDR3 nucleotides are TGTGCCAGCAGTTTTACCCCCGGTAGTGAGCAGTACTTC. Translation: CASSFTPGSEQYF.

This chain uses TRBV12-3 or TRBV12-4 with TRBJ2-7, with 9 bases that match TRBD1. The CDR3 extends over 15 amino acids. Trimming cost V 6 bases and J 2 bases; bases outside gene matches: 8. The CDR3 here is CASRARTGVPYEQYF. Written as DNA, the CDR3 is TGTGCCAGCAGAGCCAGGACAGGGGTCCCCTACGAGCAGTACTTC.

This rearrangement joins TRBV5-1 to TRBJ2-4, with 7 bases identical to TRBD1. This CDR3 is 15 amino acids long. CDR1 is SGHRS and CDR2 is YFSETQ in the germline V gene. Unmatched junction bases numbered 5, after V lost 2 bases and J lost 3 bases. CDR3 loop: CASSLGGSGKNIQYF. The CDR3 DNA reads TGCGCCAGCAGCTTAGGGGGCTCGGGCAAAAACATTCAGTACTTC.